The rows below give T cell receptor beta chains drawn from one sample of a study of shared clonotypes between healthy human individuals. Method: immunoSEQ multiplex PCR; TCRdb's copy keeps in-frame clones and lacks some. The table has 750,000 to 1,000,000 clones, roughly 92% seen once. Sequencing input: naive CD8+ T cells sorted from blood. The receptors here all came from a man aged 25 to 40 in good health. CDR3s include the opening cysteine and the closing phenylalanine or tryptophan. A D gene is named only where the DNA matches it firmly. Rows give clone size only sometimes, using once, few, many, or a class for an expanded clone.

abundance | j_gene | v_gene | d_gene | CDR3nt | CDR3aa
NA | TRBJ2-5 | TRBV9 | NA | TGTGCCAGCAGCGAATACGGGGGGCTCGGTGAGACCCAGTACTTC | CASSEYGGLGETQYF
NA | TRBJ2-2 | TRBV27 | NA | TGTGCCAGCAGTTTATGGGTCGACAGGAACACCGGGGAGCTGTTTTTT | CASSLWVDRNTGELFF
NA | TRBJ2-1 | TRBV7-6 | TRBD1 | TGTGCCAGCAGGACCGGGACAGGAGCCAACAATGAGCAGTTCTTC | CASRTGTGANNEQFF
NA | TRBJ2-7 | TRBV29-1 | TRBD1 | TGCAGCGTTATTACCGGGACAGGGTCTAACGAGCAGTACTTC | CSVITGTGSNEQYF
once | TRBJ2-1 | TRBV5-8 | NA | TGTGCCAGCCAGGGGTTATCCTACAATGAGCAGTTCTTC | CASQGLSYNEQFF
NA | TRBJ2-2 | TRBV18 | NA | TGTGCCAGCTCACCACGTAGAGTATTTAGCTTCACCGGGGAGCTGTTTTTT | CASSPRRVFSFTGELFF
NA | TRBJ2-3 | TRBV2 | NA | TGTGCCAGCAGTGAATATAGAGATACGCAGTATTTT | CASSEYRDTQYF
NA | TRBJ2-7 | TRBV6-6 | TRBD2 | TGTGCCAGCAGCCTGACTAGCACCTACGAGCAGTACTTC | CASSLTSTYEQYF
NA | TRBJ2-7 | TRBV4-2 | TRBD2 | TGTGCCAGCAGCCAAGAGGCGGCGGGAGGGTCCTACGAGCAGTACTTC | CASSQEAAGGSYEQYF
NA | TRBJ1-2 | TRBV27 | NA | TGTGCCAGCAGTTTGGTAATGGGCGTCGGCTACACCTTC | CASSLVMGVGYTF
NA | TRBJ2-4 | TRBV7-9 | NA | TGTGCCAGCAGCTTCGATGACCCCCTCCACATTCAGTACTTC | CASSFDDPLHIQYF
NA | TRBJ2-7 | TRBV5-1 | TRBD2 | TGCGCCAGCACGGCGGCGGGAGGCTACTCCTACGAGCAGTACTTC | CASTAAGGYSYEQYF
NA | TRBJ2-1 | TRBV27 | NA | TGTGCCAGCAGGAACGGACAGCCCTCTAACAATGAGCAGTTCTTC | CASRNGQPSNNEQFF
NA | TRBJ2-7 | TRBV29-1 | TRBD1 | TGCAGCGTTGCTTCCGGGACAGCCTACGAGCAGTACTTC | CSVASGTAYEQYF
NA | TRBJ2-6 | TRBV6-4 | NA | TGTGCCAGCAGTGACTCGGGGGACGGGGCCAACGTCCTGACTTTC | CASSDSGDGANVLTF
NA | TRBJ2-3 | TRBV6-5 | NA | TGTGCCAGCTACGGCACAGATACGCAGTATTTT | CASYGTDTQYF
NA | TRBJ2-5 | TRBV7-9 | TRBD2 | TGTGCCAGCAGCTTAGCTCCGGGACTAGCGGACCCGTACCAAGAGACCCAGTACTTC | CASSLAPGLADPYQETQYF
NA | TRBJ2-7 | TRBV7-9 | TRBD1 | TGTGCCAGCAGCTCGACAGGGTTTGCCTCCTACGAGCAGTACTTC | CASSSTGFASYEQYF
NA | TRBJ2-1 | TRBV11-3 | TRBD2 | TGTGCCAGCAGCCCCGGGACTAGCGGGAGGAGCTCCTACAATGAGCAGTTCTTC | CASSPGTSGRSSYNEQFF
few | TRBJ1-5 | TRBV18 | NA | TGTGCCAGCTCACCTCGCAGCAATCAGCCCCAGCATTTT | CASSPRSNQPQHF
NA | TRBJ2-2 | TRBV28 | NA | TGTGCCAGCAGTTTATCTGGGGGCGCCTTCACCGGGGAGCTGTTTTTT | CASSLSGGAFTGELFF
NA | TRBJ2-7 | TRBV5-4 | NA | TGTGCCAGCAGCTCAGGACTGCCCTACGAGCAGTACTTC | CASSSGLPYEQYF
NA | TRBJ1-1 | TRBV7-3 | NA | TGTGCCAGCAGCTTAGGTGGGGGACGGAACACTGAAGCTTTCTTT | CASSLGGGRNTEAFF
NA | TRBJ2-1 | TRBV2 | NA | TGTGCCAGCAGTGAGACCGACTTCGATGAGCAGTTCTTC | CASSETDFDEQFF
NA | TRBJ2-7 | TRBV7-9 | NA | TGTGCCAGCAGCTTATATGTAGCCGAGCAGTACTTC | CASSLYVAEQYF
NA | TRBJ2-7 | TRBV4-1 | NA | TGCGCCAGCAGCCAACAGGTCTATGGCGACTACGAGCAGTACTTC | CASSQQVYGDYEQYF
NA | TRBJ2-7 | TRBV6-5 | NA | TGTGCCAGCAGTTACGGGACCCCCTACGAGCAGTACTTC | CASSYGTPYEQYF